At least ten counts were recorded for the clone carrying this T cell receptor beta chain. What it recognizes is unknown. None of the donors, who were healthy HIV-negative adults, had recently had acute infections or vaccinations. Both subsets, CD45RA+ naive and CD45RA-negative memory, were split from the CD4+ cells. The data originate from a study of shared clonotypes between healthy human individuals. Regarding the study as a whole: Naive CD4 clonotypes overlapped across a few donors at about 5.3%. Rarefaction indicated that sorted-subset sequencing remained incomplete although depth was large.

V was trimmed by 4 bases and J by 5 bases, leaving 12 bases between them. Looked up from germline, CDR1 is SGHTA and CDR2 is FQGNSA. The CDR3 covers 14 residues. TCRdb keeps only in-frame clones here, not all; method: immunoSEQ multiplex PCR. The table has more than 550,000 clones, 72% seen once. The material sequenced was memory CD4+ T cells sorted from blood. Stated subset: CD45RA-negative fraction. The receptor comes from a woman aged 30 to 39 in good health. The chain links TRBV7-2 to TRBJ1-5; perhaps TRBD1 as D (5 bases). The CDR3 is CASSSLGGDQPQHF. DNA of the CDR3: TGTGCCAGCAGCTCCCTCGGGGGGGATCAGCCCCAGCATTTT.